These 13 T cell receptor beta chains were all obtained from the same sample, sequenced in a study of blood T cell repertoires in COVID-19. Data came from immunoSEQ multiplex PCR; TCRdb stores just in-frame clones and leaves some out. Of 40,000 to 50,000 clones in the sample, 65% to 90% are singletons; the top ten hold over 2.5%. Sample: peripheral blood. These receptors originate from a woman older than 75 with acute or convalescent COVID-19.

This chain uses TRBV9 with TRBJ2-6, with a possible D match to TRBD1 (6 bases). The V end lost 4 bases, the J end lost 4 bases, and 15 bases lay between the germline ends. CDR1 SGDLS and CDR2 YYNGEE come from the germline V gene. The CDR3 is 16 amino acids. CDR3: CASSSYRASGANVLTF. In DNA form, the CDR3 reads TGTGCCAGCAGCTCCTACAGGGCTTCAGGGGCCAACGTCCTGACTTTC. Drawing the rest from reference TRBV9 and TRBJ2-6, the complete variable domain is DSGVTQTPKHLITATGQRVTLRCSPRSGDLSVYWYQQSLDQGLQFLIQYYNGEERAKGNILERFSAQQFPDLHSELNLSSLELGDSALYFCASSSYRASGANVLTFGAGSRLTVL.

J is TRBJ1-5 and V is TRBV12-3 or TRBV12-4, with TRBD1 matching over 8 bases. The CDR3 covers 13 residues. V lost 4 bases to trimming and J lost 4 bases; unmatched junction nucleotides: 0. CDR3 DNA sequence: TGTGCCAGCAGTTGGACAGGGAATCAGCCCCAGCATTTT. Protein product: CASSWTGNQPQHF.

This clone was observed a handful of times. V and J are TRBV6-1 and TRBJ1-2; tentative D call: TRBD1 (5 bases). The germline V gene encodes CDR1 MNHNS and CDR2 SASEGT. Trimming stripped 0 bases from V and 6 bases from J, with 14 bases between. This CDR3 has 15 residues. Written as DNA, the CDR3 is TGTGCCAGCAGTGAAGCCAGCCCGGGGGTAGATGGCTACACCTTC. Translation: CASSEASPGVDGYTF.

The genes are TRBV4-1 and TRBJ2-7; possible D gene TRBD1, 6 bases. Deletions cut 3 bases from V and 3 bases from J, with 21 bases between. CDR1 and CDR2 (germline): MGHRA, YSYEKL. This CDR3 has 17 residues. CDR3 amino acids: CASSHPQLRGTNYEQYF. The CDR3 coding sequence is TGCGCCAGCAGCCACCCGCAACTCAGGGGCACCAACTACGAGCAGTACTTC.

The chain links TRBV5-1 to TRBJ2-7; TRBD1 is a possible D gene (6 bases). The CDR3 covers 13 residues. V was clipped by 3 bases and J by 0 bases, with 7 bases between them. Per germline, CDR1 SGHRS and CDR2 YFSETQ. CDR3 coding DNA: TGCGCCAGCAGCTGGGACAACTCCTACGAGCAGTACTTC. Translating it yields CASSWDNSYEQYF.

The genes are TRBV4-1 and TRBJ2-2, with 10 bases lining up with TRBD2. The J segment lost 4 bases and the V segment lost 5 bases, leaving 7 bases of the junction unmatched. Germline-derived CDR1 and CDR2 are MGHRA and YSYEKL. The CDR3 loop spans 16 amino acids. The CDR3 region is CASSTLAGAFTGELFF. CDR3 sequence (DNA): TGCGCCAGCAGCACCCTAGCGGGGGCCTTCACCGGGGAGCTGTTTTTT.

The V gene is TRBV5-1, the J gene TRBJ1-1; 9 bases fit TRBD1. CDR3 length: 15 amino acids. Germline lookup yields CDR1 SGHRS and CDR2 YFSETQ. Trimming took 4 bases from V and 4 from J; bases not matched to a gene: 8. CDR3 region: CASSIQQGAGTEAFF. The CDR3 region has the DNA TGCGCCAGCAGCATCCAACAGGGGGCGGGCACTGAAGCTTTCTTT.

CDR3 coding DNA: TGTGCCAGCGCGGGGACCAACACCGGGGAGCTGTTTTTT. Residues: CASAGTNTGELFF. The chain carries TRBV6-1 and TRBJ2-2; D may be TRBD2 (6 bases). Trimming shortened V by 8 bases and J by 2 bases, and 9 bases separated the two germline ends. The CDR3 is 13 amino acids. In germline, CDR1 is MNHNS, CDR2 SASEGT.

The chain employs TRBV10-1 and TRBJ1-4; TRBD1 aligns across 7 bases. V lost 0 bases and J lost 8; bases outside the gene matches: 15. Germline V CDR1 and CDR2: WNHNN, SYGVQD (reference sequence). CDR3 length equals 18 residues. The chain's CDR3 is CASSESTTCAGGREKLFF. The CDR3 DNA reads TGCGCCAGCAGTGAGTCCACTACCTGCGCAGGGGGTAGGGAAAAACTGTTTTTT.

The chain recombines TRBV5-6 with TRBJ1-2; TRBD1 aligns across 10 bases. This CDR3 has 15 residues. Germline V gene lookup returns CDR1 SGHDT and CDR2 YYEEEE. V lost 4 bases and J lost 1; bases outside the gene matches: 4. The CDR3 DNA reads TGTGCCAGCAGCCAGGGACAGGGGTATAACTATGGCTACACCTTC. This codes for CASSQGQGYNYGYTF.

The chain has TRBV5-1 and TRBJ1-5; 9 nucleotides align to TRBD1. Germline loops: CDR1 SGHRS, CDR2 YFSETQ. Losses at the gene ends were 1 base for V and 0 bases for J; bases not matched to a gene: 14. This CDR3 region has 20 residues. In DNA form, the CDR3 reads TGCGCCAGCAGCTTGATGGGACAGGGAGCCATTAAACCTAGCAATCAGCCCCAGCATTTT. Translating it yields CASSLMGQGAIKPSNQPQHF.

The rearrangement links TRBV2 to TRBJ1-2; D may be TRBD1 (5 bases). There are 14 residues in the CDR3. Trimming took off 6 bases at V and 0 bases at J, with 11 bases between the two ends. Germline values: CDR1 SNHLY, CDR2 FYNNEI. CDR3 sequence: CASREDISNYGYTF. In DNA, the CDR3 is TGTGCCAGCAGAGAGGACATCTCTAACTATGGCTACACCTTC.

CDR3 in amino acids: CATGTFNTGELFF. In nucleotides, the CDR3 is TGTGCCACTGGGACTTTCAACACCGGGGAGCTGTTTTTT. The chain uses TRBV2 and TRBJ2-2; TRBD2 is a possible D gene (6 bases). V was shortened by 10 bases and J by 2 bases, with 11 bases between the two germline ends. The CDR3 consists of 13 residues. The germline V gene encodes CDR1 SNHLY and CDR2 FYNNEI. The full variable domain, in which reference TRBV2 and TRBJ2-2 provide the parts outside the CDR3, is EPEVTQTPSHQVTQMGQEVILRCVPISNHLYFYWYRQILGQKVEFLVSFYNNEISEKSEIFDDQFSVERPDGSNFTLKIRSTKLEDSAMYFCATGTFNTGELFFGEGSRLTVL.